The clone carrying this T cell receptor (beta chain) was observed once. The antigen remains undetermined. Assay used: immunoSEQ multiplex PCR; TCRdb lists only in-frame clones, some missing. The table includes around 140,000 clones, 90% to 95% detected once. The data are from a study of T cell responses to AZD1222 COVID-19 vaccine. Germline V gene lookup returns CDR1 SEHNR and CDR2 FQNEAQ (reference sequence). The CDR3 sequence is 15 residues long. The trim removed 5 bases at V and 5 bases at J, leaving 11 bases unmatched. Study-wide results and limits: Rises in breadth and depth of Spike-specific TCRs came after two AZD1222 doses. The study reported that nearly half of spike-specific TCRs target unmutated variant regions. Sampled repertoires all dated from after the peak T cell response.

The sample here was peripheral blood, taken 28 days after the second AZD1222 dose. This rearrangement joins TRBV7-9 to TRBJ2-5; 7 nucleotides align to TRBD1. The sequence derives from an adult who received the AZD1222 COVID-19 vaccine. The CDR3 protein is CASSRPLGTEETQYF. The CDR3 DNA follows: TGTGCCAGCAGCCGACCCCTTGGGACAGAGGAGACCCAGTACTTC.